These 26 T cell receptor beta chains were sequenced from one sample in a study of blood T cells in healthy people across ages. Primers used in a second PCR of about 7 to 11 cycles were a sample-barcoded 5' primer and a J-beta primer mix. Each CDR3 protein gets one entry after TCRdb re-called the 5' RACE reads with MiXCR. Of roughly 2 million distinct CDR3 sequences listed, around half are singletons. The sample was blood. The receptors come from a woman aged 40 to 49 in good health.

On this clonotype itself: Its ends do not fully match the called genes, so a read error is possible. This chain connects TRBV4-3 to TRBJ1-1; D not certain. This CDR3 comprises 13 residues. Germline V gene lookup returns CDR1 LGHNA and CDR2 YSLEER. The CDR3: CASSRRVNTKAFF. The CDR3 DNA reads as TGCGCCAGCAGCCGGCGGGTGAACACTAAAGCTTTCTTT.

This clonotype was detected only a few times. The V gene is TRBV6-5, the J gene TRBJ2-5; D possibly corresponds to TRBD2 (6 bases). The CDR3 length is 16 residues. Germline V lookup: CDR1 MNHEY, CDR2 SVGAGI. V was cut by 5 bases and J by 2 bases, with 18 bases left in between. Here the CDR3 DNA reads TGTGCCAGCAGTCACCCCGGGGAGGAGCTACAAGAGACCCAGTACTTC. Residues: CASSHPGEELQETQYF.

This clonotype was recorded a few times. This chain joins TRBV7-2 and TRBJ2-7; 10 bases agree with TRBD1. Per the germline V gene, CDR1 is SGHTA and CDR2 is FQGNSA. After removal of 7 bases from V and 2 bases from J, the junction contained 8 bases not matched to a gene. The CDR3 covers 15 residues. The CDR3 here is CASNSRTGGTYEQYF. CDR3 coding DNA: TGTGCCAGCAACTCCAGGACAGGGGGAACCTACGAGCAGTACTTC.

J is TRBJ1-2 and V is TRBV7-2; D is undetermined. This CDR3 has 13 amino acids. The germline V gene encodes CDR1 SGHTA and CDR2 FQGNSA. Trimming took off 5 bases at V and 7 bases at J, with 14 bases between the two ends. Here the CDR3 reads CASSRGGGPGYTF. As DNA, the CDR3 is TGTGCCAGCAGCCGGGGTGGAGGTCCTGGCTACACCTTC.

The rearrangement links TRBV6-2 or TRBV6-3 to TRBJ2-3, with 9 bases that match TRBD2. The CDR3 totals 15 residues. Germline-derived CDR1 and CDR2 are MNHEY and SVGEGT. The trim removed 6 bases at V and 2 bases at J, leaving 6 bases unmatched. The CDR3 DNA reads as TGTGCCAGCAGGAGCAGCGGGGGGTACACAGATACGCAGTATTTT. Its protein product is CASRSSGGYTDTQYF.

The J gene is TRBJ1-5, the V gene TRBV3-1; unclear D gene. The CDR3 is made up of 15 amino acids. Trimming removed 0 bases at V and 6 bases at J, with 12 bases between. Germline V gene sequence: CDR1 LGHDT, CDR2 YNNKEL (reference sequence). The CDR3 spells CASSQDVREGQPQHF. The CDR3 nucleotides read TGTGCCAGCAGCCAAGATGTGAGGGAGGGTCAGCCCCAGCATTTT.

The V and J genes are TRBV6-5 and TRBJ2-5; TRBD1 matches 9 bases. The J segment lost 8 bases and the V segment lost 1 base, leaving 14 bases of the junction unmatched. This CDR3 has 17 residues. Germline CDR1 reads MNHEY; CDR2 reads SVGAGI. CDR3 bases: TGTGCCAGCAGTTACTACCCAGACAGGGGGAACGGGCCCACCCAGTACTTC. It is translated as CASSYYPDRGNGPTQYF.

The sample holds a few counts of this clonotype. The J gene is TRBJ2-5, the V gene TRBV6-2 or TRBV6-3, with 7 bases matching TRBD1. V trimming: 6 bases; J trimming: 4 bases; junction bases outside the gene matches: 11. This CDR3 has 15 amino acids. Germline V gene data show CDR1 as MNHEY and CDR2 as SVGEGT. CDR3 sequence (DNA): TGTGCCAGCAGAGAAGTACAGGGGATAGGAGAGACCCAGTACTTC. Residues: CASREVQGIGETQYF.

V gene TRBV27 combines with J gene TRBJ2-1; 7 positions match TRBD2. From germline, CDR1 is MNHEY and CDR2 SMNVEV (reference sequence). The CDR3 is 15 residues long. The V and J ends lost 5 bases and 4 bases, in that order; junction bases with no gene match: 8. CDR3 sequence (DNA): TGTGCCAGCAGTGCAAGCGGGGTGGGTTACAATGAGCAGTTCTTC. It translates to CASSASGVGYNEQFF.

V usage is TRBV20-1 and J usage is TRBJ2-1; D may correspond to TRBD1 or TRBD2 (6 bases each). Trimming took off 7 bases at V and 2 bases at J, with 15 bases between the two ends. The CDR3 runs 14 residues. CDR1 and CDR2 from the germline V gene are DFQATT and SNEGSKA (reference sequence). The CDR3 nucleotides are TGCAGTGTGACGAAGGGGGGTACCTACAATGAGCAGTTCTTC. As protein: CSVTKGGTYNEQFF.

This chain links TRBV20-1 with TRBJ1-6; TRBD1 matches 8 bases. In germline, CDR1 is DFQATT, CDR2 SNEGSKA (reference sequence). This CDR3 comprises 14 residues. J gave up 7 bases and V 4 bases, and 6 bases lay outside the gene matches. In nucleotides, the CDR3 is TGCAGTGCTAAGACGACAGGGGCCAATTCACCCCTCCACTTT. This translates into CSAKTTGANSPLHF.

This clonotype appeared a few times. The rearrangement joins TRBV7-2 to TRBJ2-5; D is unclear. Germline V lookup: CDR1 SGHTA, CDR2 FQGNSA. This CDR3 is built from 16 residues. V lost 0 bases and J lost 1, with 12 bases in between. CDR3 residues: CASSLAPRPGQETQYF. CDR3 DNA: TGTGCCAGCAGCTTAGCTCCCCGACCGGGCCAAGAGACCCAGTACTTC. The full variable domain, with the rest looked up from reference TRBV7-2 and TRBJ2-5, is GAGVSQSPSNKVTEKGKDVELRCDPISGHTALYWYRQSLGQGLEFLIYFQGNSAPDKSGLPSDRFSAERTGGSVSTLTIQRTQQEDSAVYLCASSLAPRPGQETQYFGPGTRLLVL.

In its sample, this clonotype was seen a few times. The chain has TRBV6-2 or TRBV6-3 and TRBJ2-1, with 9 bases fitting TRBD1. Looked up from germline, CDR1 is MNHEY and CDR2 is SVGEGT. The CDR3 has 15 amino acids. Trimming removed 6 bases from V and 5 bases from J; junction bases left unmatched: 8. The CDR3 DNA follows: TGTGCCAGCAGGACCTCCGGGACAGGGAACAATGAGCAGTTCTTC. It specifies CASRTSGTGNNEQFF.

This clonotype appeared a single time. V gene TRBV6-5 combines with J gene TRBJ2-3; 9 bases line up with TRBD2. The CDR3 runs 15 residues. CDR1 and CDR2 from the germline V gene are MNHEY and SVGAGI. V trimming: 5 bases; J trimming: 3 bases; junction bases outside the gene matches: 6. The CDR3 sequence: CASSQGLAPTDTQYF. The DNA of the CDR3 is TGTGCCAGCAGTCAGGGACTAGCTCCGACAGATACGCAGTATTTT.

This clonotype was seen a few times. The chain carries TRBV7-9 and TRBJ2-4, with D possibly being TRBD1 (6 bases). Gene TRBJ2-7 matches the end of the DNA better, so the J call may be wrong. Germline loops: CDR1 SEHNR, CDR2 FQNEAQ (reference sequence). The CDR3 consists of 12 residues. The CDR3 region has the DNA TGTGCCAGCGGCAGGGGAATATACGAGCAGTACTTC. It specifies CASGRGIYEQYF.

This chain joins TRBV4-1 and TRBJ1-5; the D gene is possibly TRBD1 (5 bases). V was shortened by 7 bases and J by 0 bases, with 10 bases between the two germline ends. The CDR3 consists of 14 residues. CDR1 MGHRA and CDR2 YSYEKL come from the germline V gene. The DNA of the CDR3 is TGCGCCAGCACTAGACAGATTAGCAATCAGCCCCAGCATTTT. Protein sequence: CASTRQISNQPQHF.

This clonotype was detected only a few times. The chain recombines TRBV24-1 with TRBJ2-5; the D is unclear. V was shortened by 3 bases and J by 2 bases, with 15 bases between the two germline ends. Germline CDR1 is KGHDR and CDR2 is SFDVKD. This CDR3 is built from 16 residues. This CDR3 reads CATSDPASGVQETQYF. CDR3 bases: TGTGCCACCAGTGATCCCGCCAGTGGGGTGCAAGAGACCCAGTACTTC.

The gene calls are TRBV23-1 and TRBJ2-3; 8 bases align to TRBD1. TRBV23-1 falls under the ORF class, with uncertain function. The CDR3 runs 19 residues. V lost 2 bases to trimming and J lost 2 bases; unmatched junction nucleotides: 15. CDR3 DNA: TGCGCCAGCAGTCAACCCCACGGGACAGGAAAAGGGCCCACAGATACGCAGTATTTT. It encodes CASSQPHGTGKGPTDTQYF.

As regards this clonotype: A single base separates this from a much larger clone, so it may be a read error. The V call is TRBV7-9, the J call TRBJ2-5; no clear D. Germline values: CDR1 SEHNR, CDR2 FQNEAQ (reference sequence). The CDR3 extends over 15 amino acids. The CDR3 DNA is TGTTCCAGCAGCCCCGGACGGACGGCCTGGGAGACCCAGTACTTC. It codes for CSSSPGRTAWETQYF.

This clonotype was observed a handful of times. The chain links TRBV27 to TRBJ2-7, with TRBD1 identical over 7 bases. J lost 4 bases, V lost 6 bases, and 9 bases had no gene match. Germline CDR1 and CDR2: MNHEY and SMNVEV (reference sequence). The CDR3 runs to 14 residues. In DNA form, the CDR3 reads TGTGCCAGCAGCCCAGCAGCAGGGGGTTACGAGCAGTACTTC. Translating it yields CASSPAAGGYEQYF.

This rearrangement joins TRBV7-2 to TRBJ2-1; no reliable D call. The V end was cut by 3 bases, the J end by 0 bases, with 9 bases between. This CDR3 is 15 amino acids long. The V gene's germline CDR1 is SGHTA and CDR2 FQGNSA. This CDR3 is CASSFDLSSYNEQFF. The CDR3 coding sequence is TGTGCCAGCAGCTTTGACTTGAGCTCCTACAATGAGCAGTTCTTC. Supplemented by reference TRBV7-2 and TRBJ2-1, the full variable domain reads GAGVSQSPSNKVTEKGKDVELRCDPISGHTALYWYRQSLGQGLEFLIYFQGNSAPDKSGLPSDRFSAERTGGSVSTLTIQRTQQEDSAVYLCASSFDLSSYNEQFFGPGTRLTVL.

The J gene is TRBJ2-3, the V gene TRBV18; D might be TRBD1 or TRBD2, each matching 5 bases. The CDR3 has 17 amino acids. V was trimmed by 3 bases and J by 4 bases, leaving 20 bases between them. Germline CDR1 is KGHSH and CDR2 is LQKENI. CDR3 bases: TGTGCCAGCTCACCGCCCGGGACCGGGAAAGGACCAGATACGCAGTATTTT. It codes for CASSPPGTGKGPDTQYF.

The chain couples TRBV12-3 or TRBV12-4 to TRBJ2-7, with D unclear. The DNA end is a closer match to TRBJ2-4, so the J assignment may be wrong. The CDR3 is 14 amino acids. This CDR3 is CASNPGWGKGIQYF. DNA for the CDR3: TGTGCCAGCAACCCCGGATGGGGAAAGGGCATTCAGTACTTC.

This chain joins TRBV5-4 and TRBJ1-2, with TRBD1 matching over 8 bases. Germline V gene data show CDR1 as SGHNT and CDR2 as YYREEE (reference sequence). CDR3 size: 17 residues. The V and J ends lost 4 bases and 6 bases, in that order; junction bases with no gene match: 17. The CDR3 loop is CASSIDWVGDRGDGYTF. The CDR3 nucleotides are TGTGCCAGCAGCATAGACTGGGTCGGAGACAGGGGAGATGGCTACACCTTC.

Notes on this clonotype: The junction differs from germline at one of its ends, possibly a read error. CDR3 sequence: CNAWGLRQPQHF. The CDR3 DNA reads TGCAATGCTTGGGGGTTAAGGCAGCCCCAGCATTTT. The V and J genes are TRBV20-1 and TRBJ1-5; a possible D gene is TRBD1 (5 bases). CDR3 length: 12 amino acids. Germline lookup yields CDR1 DFQATT and CDR2 SNEGSKA (reference sequence).

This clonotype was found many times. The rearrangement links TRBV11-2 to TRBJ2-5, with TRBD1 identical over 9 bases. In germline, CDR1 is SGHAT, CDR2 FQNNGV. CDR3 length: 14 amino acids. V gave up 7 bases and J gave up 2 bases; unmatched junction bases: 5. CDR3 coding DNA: TGTGCCAGCAAAAAGGGACAGGGTCAAGAGACCCAGTACTTC. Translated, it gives CASKKGQGQETQYF.